The 21 T cell receptor beta chains below all came from one sample that was sequenced in a study of regulatory T cells in long-lasting Graves disease. The time point was: newly diagnosed GD, antithyroid drugs for less than 3 months. With RNA extracted from PBMCs as input, the TCR library was made. Researchers made TCR beta libraries by using iRepertoire HTBI primers and running Arm-PCR on CDR3 regions. MiXCR, run by TCRdb on the multiplex PCR reads, gives a single entry per CDR3 protein. This sample has roughly 440,000 distinct CDR3 sequences, with over 15% found just once. These data were also filed under a second study, of T cells in Graves' hyperthyroidism and ophthalmopathy.

The sample here was peripheral blood mononuclear cells (PBMCs), taken at new diagnosis, from a patient treated with antithyroid drugs. All receptors come from a woman under 30 with Graves disease.

The sample holds a few counts of this clonotype. The CDR3 coding sequence is TGTGCCAGATCAGGGGGCGACGGGACCCAGTACTTC. This sequence encodes CARSGGDGTQYF. V is TRBV7-9 and J is TRBJ2-5; 8 nucleotides align to TRBD1. This CDR3 is built from 12 residues. Germline V gene lookup returns CDR1 SEHNR and CDR2 FQNEAQ (reference sequence). With V trimmed by 9 bases and J by 7 bases, 7 bases remained unmatched.

This clonotype was observed at least ten times. The chain employs TRBV3-1 and TRBJ2-7; maybe TRBD2 (6 bases). V was cut by 1 base and J by 4 bases, with 17 bases left in between. CDR3 size: 16 residues. Germline V gene sequence: CDR1 LGHDT, CDR2 YNNKEL (reference sequence). This CDR3 reads CASSQGPSAEGYEQYF. DNA of the CDR3: TGTGCCAGCAGCCAAGGTCCTAGCGCCGAGGGATACGAGCAGTACTTC.

This clonotype has just a few counts. The rearrangement joins TRBV5-4 to TRBJ2-7; 7 bases map to TRBD1. J was trimmed by 4 bases and V by 4 bases; bases with no gene match: 8. The CDR3 extends over 14 amino acids. Germline V lookup: CDR1 SGHNT, CDR2 YYREEE (reference sequence). DNA for the CDR3: TGTGCCAGCAGCACCTCCGGGACAGAGTACGAGCAGTACTTC. Amino acids: CASSTSGTEYEQYF.

This clonotype was detected many times. The genes are TRBV28 and TRBJ2-7; D perhaps matches TRBD2 (6 bases). CDR3 length equals 14 residues. V shed 3 bases and J shed 4 bases, with 13 bases lying between them. Germline V CDR1 and CDR2: MDHEN, SYDVKM. The CDR3 sequence: CASSFGGSYYEQYF. In nucleotides, the CDR3 is TGTGCCAGCAGTTTCGGAGGGAGTTATTACGAGCAGTACTTC.

This clonotype was seen repeatedly, ten times or more. This chain joins TRBV5-1 and TRBJ2-7; 8 bases align to TRBD2. The CDR3 is 15 amino acids. Germline CDR1 and CDR2: SGHRS and YFSETQ. V dropped 3 bases and J dropped 6; count of bases not matched to a gene: 11. CDR3 residues: CASSYGLALHSEQYF. The CDR3 region has the DNA TGCGCCAGCAGCTACGGACTAGCCCTACATAGCGAGCAGTACTTC.

This clonotype was observed many times. The chain is built from TRBV6-1 and TRBJ2-3; 10 nucleotides match TRBD2. Unmatched junction bases numbered 4, after V lost 6 bases and J lost 1 base. This CDR3 contains 15 residues. Germline V gene data show CDR1 as MNHNS and CDR2 as SASEGT. The CDR3 DNA follows: TGTGCCAGCAGGAAGCGGGGGGGGGGCACAGATACGCAGTATTTT. It is translated as CASRKRGGGTDTQYF.

In this sample, this clonotype turned up many times. V gene TRBV18 combines with J gene TRBJ2-1; the match to TRBD2 covers 7 bases. CDR3 length equals 17 residues. From germline, CDR1 is KGHSH and CDR2 LQKENI. The trim removed 2 bases at V and 2 bases at J, leaving 9 bases unmatched. This CDR3 reads CASSPFYSSGTYNEQFF. In nucleotides, the CDR3 is TGTGCCAGCTCACCATTCTATTCTAGCGGTACCTACAATGAGCAGTTCTTC. The entire variable domain, with the rest obtained from reference TRBV18 and TRBJ2-1, is as follows: NAGVMQNPRHLVRRRGQEARLRCSPMKGHSHVYWYRQLPEEGLKFMVYLQKENIIDESGMPKERFSAEFPKEGPSILRIQQVVRGDSAAYFCASSPFYSSGTYNEQFFGPGTRLTVL.

This clonotype was detected ten times or more. The chain carries TRBV6-2 or TRBV6-3 and TRBJ1-5; 7 positions agree with TRBD1. Germline V gene lookup returns CDR1 MNHEY and CDR2 SVGEGT. Germline trimming cut 5 bases from V and 0 bases from J; bases unmatched to any gene: 7. This CDR3 contains 16 residues. The CDR3 reads CASSRAGTASNQPQHF. In DNA form, the CDR3 reads TGTGCCAGCAGTCGAGCCGGGACAGCTAGCAATCAGCCCCAGCATTTT.

The chain couples TRBV20-1 to TRBJ2-7; D could derive from TRBD1 or TRBD2 (5 bases each). Germline CDR1 DFQATT, CDR2 SNEGSKA (reference sequence). CDR3 size: 12 residues. V was clipped by 6 bases and J by 2 bases, with 11 bases between them. CDR3 in DNA: TGCAGTGCAAAGGGGACCACCTACGAGCAGTACTTC. Protein: CSAKGTTYEQYF.

This clonotype came up a few times. The V gene is TRBV2, the J gene TRBJ2-5; D unresolved. The germline V gene has CDR1 SNHLY and CDR2 FYNNEI. The CDR3 consists of 10 residues. Trimming shortened V by 8 bases and J by 7 bases, and 8 bases separated the two germline ends. The CDR3 sequence: CASLSGTQYF. CDR3 nucleotide sequence: TGTGCCAGCTTATCGGGGACCCAGTACTTC.

The rearrangement links TRBV27 to TRBJ2-3; 9 bases map to TRBD2. The CDR3 loop spans 16 amino acids. Germline-derived CDR1 and CDR2 are MNHEY and SMNVEV (reference sequence). V lost 1 base, J lost 3 bases, and 5 bases stayed unmatched. DNA of the CDR3: TGTGCCAGCAGTTTATTTGCAGCGGGAGGTACAGATACGCAGTATTTT. Translation gives CASSLFAAGGTDTQYF.

The chain uses TRBV18 and TRBJ1-3, with TRBD1 as a possible D gene (6 bases). CDR3 length: 15 amino acids. CDR1 and CDR2 (germline): KGHSH, LQKENI. Trimming removed 3 bases at V and 2 bases at J, with 11 bases between. Written as DNA, the CDR3 is TGTGCCAGCTCACCGGGGACAACTACTGGAAACACCATATATTTT. This codes for CASSPGTTTGNTIYF.

In this sample, this clonotype turned up many times. The chain couples TRBV2 to TRBJ2-5, with D hard to call. V lost 6 bases, J lost 1 base, and 12 bases lay in between. CDR3 size: 14 residues. The V gene's germline CDR1 is SNHLY and CDR2 FYNNEI. As DNA, the CDR3 is TGTGCCAGCAGGACAAGAACTTTCCAAGAGACCCAGTACTTC. Amino acids: CASRTRTFQETQYF.

This clonotype was observed a few times. The genes are TRBV9 and TRBJ1-3, with D uncertain. Germline CDR1 reads SGDLS; CDR2 reads YYNGEE. The CDR3 has 15 residues. The ends were cut back, 3 bases at V and 0 bases at J, with 10 bases in the middle. CDR3 coding DNA: TGTGCCAGCAGCGACTCGGGCATCTCTGGAAACACCATATATTTT. It codes for CASSDSGISGNTIYF.

J is TRBJ1-2 and V is TRBV5-5, with 7 bases aligning to TRBD1. Trimming cost V 3 bases and J 0 bases; bases outside gene matches: 2. This CDR3 has 14 amino acids. CDR1 SGHKS and CDR2 YYEKEE come from the germline V gene (reference sequence). CDR3 nucleotides: TGTGCCAGCAGCTACGGGACAGCTAACTATGGCTACACCTTC. This codes for CASSYGTANYGYTF. Looking up the rest from reference TRBV5-5 and TRBJ1-2 gives the full variable domain: DAGVTQSPTHLIKTRGQQVTLRCSPISGHKSVSWYQQVLGQGPQFIFQYYEKEERGRGNFPDRFSARQFPNYSSELNVNALLLGDSALYLCASSYGTANYGYTFGSGTRLTVV.

This chain joins TRBV20-1 and TRBJ2-1; TRBD2 is a possible D gene (5 bases). Per the germline V gene, CDR1 is DFQATT and CDR2 is SNEGSKA (reference sequence). The length of the CDR3 is 14 residues. V gave up 0 bases and J gave up 15 bases, with 21 bases separating them. The DNA of the CDR3 is TGCAGTGCTAGAGATGTTGAGGGTTGGCAGTTGACGTTCTTC. It specifies CSARDVEGWQLTFF.

This clonotype occurred a few times. The chain has TRBV20-1 and TRBJ2-7, with 8 bases that match TRBD2. The CDR3 contains 15 residues. Trimming removed 0 bases from V and 3 bases from J; junction bases left unmatched: 7. Germline assignment: CDR1 DFQATT and CDR2 SNEGSKA (reference sequence). The CDR3 DNA is TGCAGTGCTAGAGATGACGGGAGGGACTACTACGAGCAGTACTTC. Translating gives CSARDDGRDYYEQYF.

The table lists this clonotype with a few counts. J is TRBJ2-7 and V is TRBV6-2 or TRBV6-3, with a weak D call TRBD2 (6 bases). This CDR3 is built from 12 residues. CDR1 is MNHEY, CDR2 SVGEGT, per germline. V lost 10 bases to trimming and J lost 0 bases, with 10 bases between them. CDR3 bases: TGTGCCATTCACGGGAGCTCCTACGAGCAGTACTTC. It is translated as CAIHGSSYEQYF.

V is TRBV7-9 and J is TRBJ2-2; 11 bases are a match to TRBD2. This CDR3 comprises 16 residues. V was clipped by 6 bases and J by 7 bases; unmatched bases: 10. Germline V gene data show CDR1 as SEHNR and CDR2 as FQNEAQ (reference sequence). The CDR3 is CASRGIAGGPDGELFF. CDR3 sequence (DNA): TGTGCCAGCAGAGGTATAGCGGGAGGGCCTGACGGGGAGCTGTTTTTT.

This clonotype was observed at least ten times. J is TRBJ2-2 and V is TRBV28; 8 bases are a match to TRBD1. V shed 5 bases, J shed 4 bases, and the junction held 6 bases outside the gene matches. This CDR3 has 15 residues. CDR1 is MDHEN, CDR2 SYDVKM, per germline. The CDR3 sequence: CASSRTGLSTGELFF. In DNA, the CDR3 is TGTGCCAGCAGTCGGACAGGGCTGTCCACCGGGGAGCTGTTTTTT.

This clonotype has a handful of counts. The J gene is TRBJ2-1, the V gene TRBV10-1; D unclear. CDR1 and CDR2 (germline): WNHNN, SYGVQD (reference sequence). Trimming pared 8 bases from V and 4 bases from J, leaving 6 bases between. This CDR3 has 11 amino acids. The CDR3 nucleotides read TGCGCCAGCGGGGATTACAATGAGCAGTTCTTC. Amino acid sequence: CASGDYNEQFF.